A single sample gave rise to the 24 T cell receptor beta chains below, sequenced in a study of blood T cell repertoires in COVID-19. Clones were sequenced by immunoSEQ multiplex PCR, and TCRdb holds only the in-frame ones, with some missing. This sample has more than 200,000 clones, with roughly 87% found just once. Sequencing input: PBMCs or T cells enriched from blood (not recorded which). The receptor set was obtained from a man aged 25-45 years who had recovered from COVID-19.

The chain couples TRBV4-3 to TRBJ2-4; D is undetermined. V lost 2 bases to trimming and J lost 6 bases, with 8 bases between them. The CDR3 has 13 residues. CDR1 is LGHNA, CDR2 YSLEER, per germline. CDR3 nucleotide sequence: TGCGCCAGCAGCCAAACGACTGGAAACATTCAGTACTTC. Amino acid sequence: CASSQTTGNIQYF.

The chain carries TRBV14 and TRBJ2-7, with D possibly TRBD2 on 6 matching bases. Germline values: CDR1 SGHDN, CDR2 FVKESK. The germline V and J ends were trimmed by 7 bases and 1 base, with 11 bases remaining between them. This CDR3 is built from 13 residues. Here the CDR3 reads CASTRAGSYEQYF. DNA of the CDR3: TGTGCCAGCACACGGGCGGGATCCTACGAGCAGTACTTC.

The V call is TRBV11-2, the J call TRBJ2-5, with 14 nucleotides matching TRBD2. The trim removed 1 base at V and 2 bases at J, leaving 0 bases unmatched. The germline V gene encodes CDR1 SGHAT and CDR2 FQNNGV. The CDR3 has 16 residues. The CDR3 loop is CASSLGTSGGQETQYF. CDR3 sequence (DNA): TGTGCCAGCAGCTTAGGGACTAGCGGGGGGCAAGAGACCCAGTACTTC.

The chain has TRBV4-2 and TRBJ2-7; D not certain. Germline V gives CDR1 LGHNA, CDR2 YNFKEQ. CDR3 length equals 15 residues. The V and J ends lost 4 bases and 0 bases respectively, with 13 bases between them. The CDR3 DNA reads as TGTGCCAGCAGCCCAGACCCAACGAGCTCCTACGAGCAGTACTTC. This sequence encodes CASSPDPTSSYEQYF.

In the case of this clone: Other DNA sequences in the sample encode the same CDR3. V is TRBV7-9 and J is TRBJ1-5, with D possibly being TRBD1 (6 bases). From germline, CDR1 is SEHNR and CDR2 FQNEAQ (reference sequence). V dropped 3 bases and J dropped 7 bases, with 10 bases sitting between them. The CDR3 spans 13 residues. The CDR3 DNA follows: TGTGCCAGCAGCTTGGCACAGGGCCAGCCCCAGCATTTT. This encodes CASSLAQGQPQHF.

The rearrangement joins TRBV27 to TRBJ1-4, with 7 bases that match TRBD1. The V and J ends lost 4 bases and 3 bases, in that order; junction bases with no gene match: 8. Germline values: CDR1 MNHEY, CDR2 SMNVEV (reference sequence). The CDR3 spans 16 residues. The DNA of the CDR3 is TGTGCCAGCAGTTCTTACAGGGGAACGGCTAATGAAAAACTGTTTTTT. This encodes CASSSYRGTANEKLFF. The full variable domain, completed using reference TRBV27 and TRBJ1-4, is EAQVTQNPRYLITVTGKKLTVTCSQNMNHEYMSWYRQDPGLGLRQIYYSMNVEVTDKGDVPEGYKVSRKEKRNFPLILESPSPNQTSLYFCASSSYRGTANEKLFFGSGTQLSVL.

The CDR3 DNA follows: TGTGCCAGCAGTGAGTATTCGGGTTCACAGCCCCAGCATTTT. Amino acids: CASSEYSGSQPQHF. The rearrangement uses TRBV6-1 and TRBJ1-5; the D is unclear. Per the germline V gene, CDR1 is MNHNS and CDR2 is SASEGT. The CDR3 loop spans 14 amino acids. V was clipped by 3 bases and J by 7 bases, with 13 bases between them.

The chain links TRBV4-3 to TRBJ2-2, with D unresolved. The CDR3 covers 14 residues. The V gene lost 1 base and the J gene lost 6 bases, with 9 bases spanning the gap. Germline V gene lookup returns CDR1 LGHNA and CDR2 YSLEER. As DNA, the CDR3 is TGCGCCAGCAGCCAAGGATACAGTTCCGGGGAGCTGTTTTTT. This sequence encodes CASSQGYSSGELFF.

V gene TRBV6-6 combines with J gene TRBJ1-2; D unclear. Looked up from germline, CDR1 is MNHNY and CDR2 is SVGAGI (reference sequence). The CDR3 length is 10 residues. Trimming stripped 11 bases from V and 7 bases from J, with 11 bases between. The CDR3 region is CASGEGGYTF. DNA for the CDR3: TGTGCCTCCGGCGAGGGTGGCTACACCTTC.

The rearrangement joins TRBV27 to TRBJ2-7; the match to TRBD2 covers 11 bases. Looked up from germline, CDR1 is MNHEY and CDR2 is SMNVEV (reference sequence). The CDR3 sequence is 14 residues long. Trimming took 4 bases from V and 7 from J; bases not matched to a gene: 6. DNA of the CDR3: TGTGCCAGCAGTTCCGGGACTAGCGGTTTGGAGCAGTACTTC. This gives the protein CASSSGTSGLEQYF.

The rearrangement joins TRBV12-3 or TRBV12-4 to TRBJ2-7; perhaps TRBD2 as D (6 bases). The CDR3 is 13 residues long. V lost 4 bases and J lost 5, with 12 bases in between. The CDR3 reads CASSYRREDEQYF. The CDR3 bases are TGTGCCAGCAGTTACCGCAGGGAGGACGAGCAGTACTTC.

Only a few counts were recorded for this clone. This chain links TRBV7-9 with TRBJ2-3; D may be TRBD1 (7 bases). There are 16 residues in the CDR3. V was clipped by 5 bases and J by 2 bases, with 17 bases between them. Germline-derived CDR1 and CDR2 are SEHNR and FQNEAQ (reference sequence). The CDR3 reads CASSRETGRNTDTQYF. In DNA, the CDR3 is TGTGCCAGCAGCCGGGAGACAGGGAGAAACACAGATACGCAGTATTTT. Variable domain in full (rest from reference TRBV7-9 and TRBJ2-3): DTGVSQNPRHKITKRGQNVTFRCDPISEHNRLYWYRQTLGQGPEFLTYFQNEAQLEKSRLLSDRFSAERPKGSFSTLEIQRTEQGDSAMYLCASSRETGRNTDTQYFGPGTRLTVL.

The V gene is TRBV28, the J gene TRBJ1-2; D is ambiguous. The CDR3 has 15 amino acids. Germline V gives CDR1 MDHEN, CDR2 SYDVKM. With 8 bases removed from V and 4 bases from J, the gap between germline ends came to 20 bases. The CDR3 reads CASRRIPGSSYGYTF. The DNA for the CDR3 is TGTGCCAGCCGACGAATCCCCGGGTCCTCCTATGGCTACACCTTC.

The chain uses TRBV28 and TRBJ2-7; TRBD1 matches 9 bases. With 8 bases clipped from V and 1 base from J, the junction kept 3 bases outside the gene matches. This CDR3 has 13 amino acids. Germline-derived CDR1 and CDR2 are MDHEN and SYDVKM. The CDR3 spells CASGTGQSYEQYF. CDR3 in DNA: TGTGCCAGCGGGACAGGGCAATCCTACGAGCAGTACTTC. Using reference TRBV28 and TRBJ2-7 for the parts outside the CDR3, the full variable domain is DVKVTQSSRYLVKRTGEKVFLECVQDMDHENMFWYRQDPGLGLRLIYFSYDVKMKEKGDIPEGYSVSREKKERFSLILESASTNQTSMYLCASGTGQSYEQYFGPGTRLTVT.

Here the CDR3 reads CASSLAAGTTSDTQYF. The DNA for the CDR3 is TGCGCCAGCAGCCTAGCCGCCGGGACTACCTCAGATACGCAGTATTTT. The chain joins TRBV4-1 to TRBJ2-3, with 7 bases fitting TRBD2. With V trimmed by 4 bases and J by 4 bases, 11 bases remained unmatched. Germline lookup yields CDR1 MGHRA and CDR2 YSYEKL. The CDR3 sequence is 16 residues long.

Only one count was recorded for this clone. The chain couples TRBV28 to TRBJ1-2, with D unclear. CDR1 and CDR2 from the germline V gene are MDHEN and SYDVKM. V was clipped by 2 bases and J by 3 bases, with 10 bases between them. The CDR3 is 14 residues long. Here the CDR3 reads CASSLGVRHYGYTF. The CDR3 bases are TGTGCCAGCAGTTTAGGAGTGCGACACTATGGCTACACCTTC.

The rearrangement links TRBV19 to TRBJ2-3, with 8 bases aligning to TRBD2. The germline V gene encodes CDR1 LNHDA and CDR2 SQIVND (reference sequence). The J segment lost 2 bases and the V segment lost 7 bases, leaving 14 bases of the junction unmatched. This CDR3 region has 17 residues. CDR3: CASTGAGGHEYTDTQYF. The CDR3 DNA sequence: TGTGCCAGTACTGGGGCGGGGGGACACGAGTACACAGATACGCAGTATTTT.

The CDR3, as DNA: TGTGCCAGCAGCTTAGCATCCCAGGTAGATTCACCCCTCCACTTT. This sequence encodes CASSLASQVDSPLHF. The chain joins TRBV7-2 to TRBJ1-6, with no clear D. V shed 0 bases and J shed 8 bases, with 11 bases lying between them. The CDR3 runs 15 residues. Per the germline V gene, CDR1 is SGHTA and CDR2 is FQGNSA.

The chain links TRBV5-1 to TRBJ2-7, with D uncertain. Germline values: CDR1 SGHRS, CDR2 YFSETQ. Trimming stripped 4 bases from V and 1 base from J, with 12 bases between. The CDR3 has 14 residues. This CDR3 is CASSLSVTSYEQYF. In DNA, the CDR3 is TGCGCCAGCAGCCTATCAGTGACTTCCTACGAGCAGTACTTC.

The gene calls are TRBV30 and TRBJ1-5; D gene uncertain. The V end was cut by 3 bases, the J end by 4 bases, with 13 bases between. CDR3 size: 14 residues. Per the germline V gene, CDR1 is GTSNPN and CDR2 is SVGIG (reference sequence). CDR3 residues: CAWSDTSQNQPQHF. The CDR3 coding sequence is TGTGCCTGGAGCGACACTAGTCAAAATCAGCCCCAGCATTTT.

The V call is TRBV7-2, the J call TRBJ2-5, with TRBD1 matching 12 bases. V lost 1 base, J lost 5 bases, and 5 bases stayed unmatched. Germline V CDR1 and CDR2: SGHTA, FQGNSA. The CDR3 extends over 16 amino acids. The CDR3 here is CASSLGGTGGAETQYF. CDR3 in DNA: TGTGCCAGCAGCTTAGGCGGGACAGGGGGCGCCGAGACCCAGTACTTC.

The chain uses TRBV28 and TRBJ1-5, with D possibly being TRBD1 (6 bases). This CDR3 contains 15 residues. V was clipped by 7 bases and J by 7 bases, with 20 bases between them. The germline gives CDR1 MDHEN, CDR2 SYDVKM. The CDR3 spells CASKAQDRLIQPQHF. In DNA form, the CDR3 reads TGTGCCAGCAAAGCCCAGGACAGACTTATACAGCCCCAGCATTTT. Complete variable domain (other parts from reference TRBV28 and TRBJ1-5): DVKVTQSSRYLVKRTGEKVFLECVQDMDHENMFWYRQDPGLGLRLIYFSYDVKMKEKGDIPEGYSVSREKKERFSLILESASTNQTSMYLCASKAQDRLIQPQHFGDGTRLSIL.

The chain is built from TRBV7-2 and TRBJ2-7, with TRBD1 as a possible D gene (6 bases). Germline V gene lookup returns CDR1 SGHTA and CDR2 FQGNSA. Trimming took 2 bases from V and 7 from J, leaving 9 bases between them. CDR3 length: 12 residues. CDR3 amino acids: CASSLPGTEQYF. In nucleotides, the CDR3 is TGTGCCAGCAGCTTACCCGGGACAGAGCAGTACTTC. Full variable domain (rest looked up from reference TRBV7-2 and TRBJ2-7): GAGVSQSPSNKVTEKGKDVELRCDPISGHTALYWYRQSLGQGLEFLIYFQGNSAPDKSGLPSDRFSAERTGGSVSTLTIQRTQQEDSAVYLCASSLPGTEQYFGPGTRLTVT.

This chain links TRBV24-1 with TRBJ1-2; D is undetermined. This CDR3 has 14 residues. In germline, CDR1 is KGHDR, CDR2 SFDVKD. The ends were cut back, 4 bases at V and 1 base at J, with 9 bases in the middle. CDR3 protein: CATSDVSFNYGYTF. CDR3 bases: TGTGCCACCAGTGACGTTAGCTTTAACTATGGCTACACCTTC.